The present TCR beta chain was sequenced within a study of T cell repertoires in cytomegalovirus infection. About the research overall: CMV infection and matching HLA type were both indicated by public TCR beta signatures. General study points: The ex vivo response was dominated by HLA-C-restricted CMV-specific TCR beta clonotypes.

TCRdb re-called the reads through MiXCR, storing one row per CDR3 protein. The repertoire holds some 320,000 distinct CDR3 sequences, with 25% to 35% as singletons. The germline gives CDR1 SGHTA, CDR2 FQGTGA. With 4 bases removed from V and 7 bases from J, the gap between germline ends came to 13 bases. The CDR3 is made up of 13 amino acids. Only a few counts were recorded for this clonotype. Its antigen is undetermined. The receptor was isolated from a human donor in good health (CMV status not recorded). Some clones in this sample may be carry-over from other donors' samples. The rearrangement uses TRBV7-3 and TRBJ1-1, with D possibly being TRBD1 (5 bases). Here the sequenced sample was cultured PBMCs, taken from culture after CMV antigen stimulation. The CDR3, as DNA: TGTGCCAGCAGCTCCGGCAGGGCGGGTGAAGCTTTCTTT. It codes for CASSSGRAGEAFF.